A selection of T cell receptor beta chains follows, all from one sample in a study of cytomegalovirus exposure and HLA in healthy donors. Data came from immunoSEQ multiplex PCR; TCRdb stores just in-frame clones and leaves some out. The sample lists tens of thousands of clones, around 80% seen once, with 2.7% in the top ten. The sequenced sample consisted of PBMCs. These receptors were collected from a man aged 25-45 years in good health and CMV-seronegative. Each CDR3 is given with its conserved first and last residue. Each record gives: CDR3 protein, CDR3 DNA, clone size, J gene, D gene, V gene. A D gene is named only where the DNA matches it firmly. Not every row has a clone size; where given, it reads once, few, many or a size class.

CASSDLPQDTQYF	TGTGCCAGCAGTGACCTACCGCAAGATACGCAGTATTTT	-	TRBJ2-3	-	TRBV6-4
CASRGQGDYGYTF	TGTGCCAGCCGGGGACAGGGTGACTATGGCTACACCTTC	-	TRBJ1-2	TRBD1	TRBV6-5
CASRQKTDTEAFF	TGTGCCAGCAGACAAAAGACAGACACTGAAGCTTTCTTT	-	TRBJ1-1	-	TRBV6-1
CASRMTEGLTRNEKLFF	TGTGCCAGCAGGATGACAGAAGGATTGACCCGGAATGAAAAACTGTTTTTT	-	TRBJ1-4	-	TRBV2
CASTLGGESNQPQHF	TGTGCCAGCACCCTTGGGGGGGAAAGCAATCAGCCCCAGCATTTT	-	TRBJ1-5	-	TRBV13
CSVGRGGYNEQFF	TGCAGCGTTGGCCGGGGGGGATACAATGAGCAGTTCTTC	-	TRBJ2-1	TRBD2	TRBV29-1
CASSFRTGIKNEKLFF	TGTGCCAGCAGCTTCAGGACAGGGATTAAGAATGAAAAACTGTTTTTT	-	TRBJ1-4	TRBD1	TRBV5-4
CASRPSTGTGMGETQYF	TGTGCCAGCAGACCAAGTACCGGGACAGGGATGGGAGAGACCCAGTACTTC	-	TRBJ2-5	TRBD1	TRBV27
CASSPRSYYGYTF	TGTGCCAGCAGCCCCCGGTCCTACTATGGCTACACCTTC	few	TRBJ1-2	-	TRBV7-9
CASSLDGSSYNEQFF	TGTGCCAGCAGCTTGGACGGGAGCTCCTACAATGAGCAGTTCTTC	-	TRBJ2-1	-	TRBV7-3
CASSLAEGTGYTF	TGCGCCAGCAGCTTGGCAGAGGGAACTGGCTACACCTTC	-	TRBJ1-2	-	TRBV5-1
CASSPPGGTQSQHF	TGTGCCAGCAGCCCCCCGGGGGGCACTCAGTCCCAGCATTTT	once	TRBJ1-5	-	TRBV7-8
CASSELQVQPQHF	TGTGCCAGCAGTGAATTACAGGTCCAGCCCCAGCATTTT	-	TRBJ1-5	-	TRBV6-1
CASSYSRAVGNSPLHF	TGTGCCAGCAGTTACTCGAGGGCGGTTGGTAATTCCCCCCTCCACTTT	-	TRBJ1-6	-	TRBV6-5
CASSYRMQQETQYF	TGTGCCAGCAGTTACCGAATGCAGCAAGAGACCCAGTACTTC	once	TRBJ2-5	-	TRBV6-5
CASSPGTTALSTQYF	TGTGCCAGCAGCCCTGGGACTACGGCTCTCAGTACGCAGTATTTT	-	TRBJ2-3	TRBD2	TRBV7-9
CAISDKRDTEAFF	TGTGCCATCAGTGACAAACGGGACACTGAAGCTTTCTTT	-	TRBJ1-1	-	TRBV10-3
CASSLEGQNTEAFF	TGCGCCAGCAGCTTGGAAGGACAGAACACTGAAGCTTTCTTT	-	TRBJ1-1	-	TRBV5-1
CASSQDSSGGREQFF	TGTGCCAGCAGCCAAGATTCTAGCGGGGGGCGGGAGCAGTTCTTC	few	TRBJ2-1	TRBD2	TRBV14
CASSTRGGQEAFF	TGTGCCAGCAGTACGAGGGGGGGGCAGGAAGCTTTCTTT	-	TRBJ1-1	-	TRBV27
CASSPEHFWNTIYF	TGTGCCAGCAGTCCCGAACATTTTTGGAACACCATATATTTT	-	TRBJ1-3	-	TRBV28
CTSSEVRTGVFSNQPQHF	TGTACCAGCAGTGAAGTTCGGACAGGGGTGTTCAGCAATCAGCCCCAGCATTTT	-	TRBJ1-5	TRBD1	TRBV6-1
CASSVGIRSGLYF	TGTGCCAGCAGCGTAGGGATTAGGAGTGGGTTGTACTTC	-	TRBJ2-4	-	TRBV9
CASSFTGTGISF	TGTGCCAGCAGCTTCACCGGGACAGGGATTTCTTTC	-	TRBJ2-6	TRBD1	TRBV7-2
CSVVGDDSVDGYTF	TGCAGCGTTGTCGGGGATGACTCAGTTGATGGCTACACCTTC	-	TRBJ1-2	-	TRBV29-1
CASSPGLSFTDTQYF	TGTGCCAGCAGTCCAGGGTTATCTTTCACAGATACGCAGTATTTT	-	TRBJ2-3	-	TRBV25-1
CASSLSQGIDEQYF	TGCGCCAGCAGCTTGAGCCAGGGGATCGACGAGCAGTACTTC	once	TRBJ2-7	-	TRBV5-1
CASSLARLRNTGELFF	TGTGCCAGCAGCTTGGCCAGGTTAAGGAACACCGGGGAGCTGTTTTTT	once	TRBJ2-2	-	TRBV5-6
CASSPKGANSPLHF	TGTGCCAGCAGTCCTAAGGGAGCGAATTCACCCCTCCACTTT	-	TRBJ1-6	-	TRBV27
CASSHGQHYEQYF	TGTGCCAGCAGTCACGGACAGCACTACGAGCAGTACTTC	-	TRBJ2-7	-	TRBV27
CASSLQVGNQPQHF	TGTGCCAGCAGCTTGCAAGTCGGGAACCAGCCCCAGCATTTT	-	TRBJ1-5	-	TRBV5-5
CASVSGTGYYEQYF	TGTGCCAGCGTCTCCGGGACAGGGTACTACGAGCAGTACTTC	few	TRBJ2-7	TRBD1	TRBV2